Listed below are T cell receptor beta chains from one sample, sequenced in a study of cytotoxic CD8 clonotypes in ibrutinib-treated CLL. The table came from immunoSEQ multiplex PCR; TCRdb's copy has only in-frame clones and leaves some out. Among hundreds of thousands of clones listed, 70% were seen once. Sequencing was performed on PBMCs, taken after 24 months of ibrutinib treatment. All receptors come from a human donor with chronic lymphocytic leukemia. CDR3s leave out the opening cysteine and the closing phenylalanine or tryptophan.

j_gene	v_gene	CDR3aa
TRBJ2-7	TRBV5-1	ASSFSASGAGEQY
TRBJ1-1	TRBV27	ASSLRGYTEAF
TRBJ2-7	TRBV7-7	ASSLAAGSSYEQY
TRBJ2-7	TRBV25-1	ASSEWASGKYEQY
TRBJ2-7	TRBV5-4	ASRNLTSGSREQY
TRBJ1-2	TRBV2	AFVGGNYGYT
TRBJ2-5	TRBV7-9	ASSLLTEGTQY
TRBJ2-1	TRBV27	ASSRGLAGTYNEQF
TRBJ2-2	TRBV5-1	ASSLPGTANTGELF
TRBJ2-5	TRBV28	ASSTGAGEETQY
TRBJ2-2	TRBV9	ASSVVGSNTGELF
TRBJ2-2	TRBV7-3	ASSLRPAGKGTGELF
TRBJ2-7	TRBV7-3	ASSLTPGGSYEQY
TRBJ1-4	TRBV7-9	ASSKLEGEEKLF
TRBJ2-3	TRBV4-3	ASSQDQGATTDTQY
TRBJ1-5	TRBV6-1	ASNTGTGRNQPQH